This T cell receptor (beta chain) came from a study of identical twins. This CDR3 has 14 residues. CDR1 is SGHRS, CDR2 YFSETQ, per germline. Trimming stripped 5 bases from V and 0 bases from J, with 11 bases between. This clonotype was counted ten times or more. TCRdb independently ran MiXCR on the 5' RACE reads; one entry per CDR3 protein. The table shows around 650,000 distinct CDR3 sequences, with about 7% occurring only once. In addition, the sample was reused for a study of yellow fever vaccine responses in identical twins.

This rearrangement joins TRBV5-1 to TRBJ1-1; D is undetermined. This sequence was found in a woman younger than 35 in good health. The specimen sequenced was PBMCs. CDR3 nucleotide sequence: TGCGCCAGCAGTCCCATCCGGTTGAACACTGAAGCTTTCTTT. Translating it yields CASSPIRLNTEAFF.